The rows below give T cell receptor beta chains drawn from one sample of a study of radiotherapy plus CTLA-4 blockade in lung cancer. Clones were sequenced by immunoSEQ multiplex PCR, and TCRdb holds only the in-frame ones, with some missing. The data contain around 99,000 clones, about 90% of them singletons. The source was peripheral blood, collected from a patient treated with radiotherapy plus ipilimumab. These receptor sequences come from a human donor with non-small cell lung cancer that progressed on radiotherapy plus ipilimumab. Both conserved end residues are part of each CDR3. A D gene is named only where the DNA matches it firmly.

j_gene	d_gene	v_gene	CDR3aa
TRBJ1-5	-	TRBV6-1	CASTDGAQGQPQHF
TRBJ1-3	-	TRBV18	CASSRWDFSSGNTIYF
TRBJ2-1	-	TRBV9	CASSARRLANYNEQFF
TRBJ1-4	-	TRBV5-6	CASSLFLQREKLFF
TRBJ2-4	-	TRBV4-1	CASSQYGDGNIQYF
TRBJ2-1	-	TRBV19	CASSQGMGLNNEQFF
TRBJ2-2	-	TRBV12-5	CASGLVRAGELFF
TRBJ1-5	-	TRBV7-2	CASSLGGRPANQPQHF
TRBJ2-7	-	TRBV15	CATSRDWREWTYEQYF
TRBJ2-3	TRBD1	TRBV7-9	CASSFTLQAGGVDTQYF
TRBJ2-5	-	TRBV5-8	CASSLWGTQYF
TRBJ1-3	-	TRBV10-2	CASSQTRQVVDF
TRBJ2-7	TRBD2	TRBV5-6	CASSFRTSGIIYEQYF
TRBJ2-1	-	TRBV2	CASKVWDSYFKGGQTEQFF
TRBJ2-4	-	TRBV6-5	CASSYVGAGKNIQYF
TRBJ1-1	-	TRBV6-1	CASSATSGAFGEAFF
TRBJ2-1	-	TRBV29-1	CSVPASNPGIFHNEQFF
TRBJ1-4	TRBD1	TRBV6-6	CASSYYRGIEKLFF
TRBJ2-3	TRBD2	TRBV7-3	CASSLTGLTTDTQYF
TRBJ2-2	-	TRBV7-6	CASSLALLTGELFF
TRBJ2-1	TRBD1	TRBV18	CASSQQGYEQFF
TRBJ2-7	TRBD1	TRBV27	CASSLVGQEDYEQYF
TRBJ2-5	-	TRBV6-6	CASSYPGPERETQYF
TRBJ2-5	-	TRBV7-8	CASSLEIRVQETQYF
TRBJ2-3	TRBD1	TRBV18	CASSPQQGGTDTQYF
TRBJ1-1	TRBD1	TRBV9	CASSGQGSTEAFF
TRBJ2-5	TRBD2	TRBV15	CATSRKQKGLAGLETQYF
TRBJ1-5	-	TRBV19	CASSIWQGMSQHF
TRBJ1-1	-	TRBV19	CASSIVGINTEAFF
TRBJ2-1	-	TRBV29-1	CSARPGYNEQFF
TRBJ1-1	-	TRBV6-1	CASRMGVQQNTEAFF
TRBJ2-7	-	TRBV7-9	CASSPARSYEQYF
TRBJ2-5	TRBD2	TRBV6-1	CASSEFMGLAGLETQYF
TRBJ2-7	-	TRBV11-1	CASSLGLGYEQYF
TRBJ2-7	TRBD2	TRBV2	CASSSQAGGSYEQYF
TRBJ2-1	TRBD2	TRBV6-6	CATGTSGGRNEQFF
TRBJ2-6	-	TRBV5-4	CASSIDGANVLTF
TRBJ2-3	TRBD2	TRBV6-1	CATVQGGRADTQYF
TRBJ2-7	-	TRBV7-8	CASSLASQGGAINEQYF
TRBJ2-2	-	TRBV7-3	CASSWTSNTGELFF
TRBJ1-5	-	TRBV4-2	CASSQVGNQGPQHF
TRBJ2-3	TRBD2	TRBV2	CASTPRGGGRGGDTQYF
TRBJ2-5	TRBD2	TRBV14	CASSFRLAGGSQETQYF
TRBJ2-3	-	TRBV4-1	CASSLRIDTDTQYF
TRBJ1-2	TRBD1	TRBV6-5	CASSPDRAYGYTF
TRBJ2-7	-	TRBV14	CASSLLSLGVKYF
TRBJ1-2	-	TRBV29-1	CSVPLGGGWNYGYTF
TRBJ2-7	-	TRBV6-6	CASSYSSTTQVGQYF
TRBJ2-1	TRBD1	TRBV11-2	CASSLDRVSTGGGGEQFF
TRBJ1-2	-	TRBV6-5	CASSYDNSLYYGYTF
TRBJ1-4	-	TRBV15	CATSGQQGLAKLFF